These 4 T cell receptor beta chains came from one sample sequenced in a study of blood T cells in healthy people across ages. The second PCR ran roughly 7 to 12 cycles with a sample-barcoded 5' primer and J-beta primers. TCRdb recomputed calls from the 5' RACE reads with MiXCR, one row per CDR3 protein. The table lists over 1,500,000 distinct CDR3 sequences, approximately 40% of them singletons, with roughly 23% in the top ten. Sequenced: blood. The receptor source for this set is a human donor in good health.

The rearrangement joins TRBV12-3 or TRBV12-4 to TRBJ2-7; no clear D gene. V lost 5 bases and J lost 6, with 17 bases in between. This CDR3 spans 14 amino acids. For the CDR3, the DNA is TGTGCCAGCAGTGGTGGTGGCCCCTCGGCCGAGCAGTACTTC. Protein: CASSGGGPSAEQYF.

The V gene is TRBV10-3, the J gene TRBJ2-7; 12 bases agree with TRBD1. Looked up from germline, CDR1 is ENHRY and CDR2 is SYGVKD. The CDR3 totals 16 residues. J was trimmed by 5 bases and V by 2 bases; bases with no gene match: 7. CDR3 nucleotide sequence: TGTGCCATCAGTGAGGCACCGGGACAGGGGGCAGACGAGCAGTACTTC. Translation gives CAISEAPGQGADEQYF.

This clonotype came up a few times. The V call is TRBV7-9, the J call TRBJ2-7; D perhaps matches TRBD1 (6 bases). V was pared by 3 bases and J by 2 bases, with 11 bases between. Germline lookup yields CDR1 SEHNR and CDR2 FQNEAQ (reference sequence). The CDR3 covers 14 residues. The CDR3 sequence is CASSFAGQPYEQYF. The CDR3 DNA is TGTGCCAGCAGCTTCGCAGGACAGCCCTACGAGCAGTACTTC.

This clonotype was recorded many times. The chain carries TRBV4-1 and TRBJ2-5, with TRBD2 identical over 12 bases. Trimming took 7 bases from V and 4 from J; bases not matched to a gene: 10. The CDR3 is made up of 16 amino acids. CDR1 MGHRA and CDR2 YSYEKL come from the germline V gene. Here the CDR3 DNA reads TGCGCCAGCAACCCAGGACTAGCGGGGACGGGAGAGACCCAGTACTTC. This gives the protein CASNPGLAGTGETQYF.